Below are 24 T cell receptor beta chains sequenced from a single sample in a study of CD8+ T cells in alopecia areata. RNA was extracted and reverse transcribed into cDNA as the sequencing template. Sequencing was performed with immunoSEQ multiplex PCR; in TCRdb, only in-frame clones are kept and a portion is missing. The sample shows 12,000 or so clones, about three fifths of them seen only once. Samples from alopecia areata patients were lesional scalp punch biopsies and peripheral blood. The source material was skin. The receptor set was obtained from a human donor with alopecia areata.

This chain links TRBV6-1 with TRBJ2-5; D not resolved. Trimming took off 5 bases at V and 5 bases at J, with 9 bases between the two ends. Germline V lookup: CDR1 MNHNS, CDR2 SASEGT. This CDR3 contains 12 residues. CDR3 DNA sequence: TGTGCCAGCAGTCCCCCGCCGGAGACCCAGTACTTC. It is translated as CASSPPPETQYF.

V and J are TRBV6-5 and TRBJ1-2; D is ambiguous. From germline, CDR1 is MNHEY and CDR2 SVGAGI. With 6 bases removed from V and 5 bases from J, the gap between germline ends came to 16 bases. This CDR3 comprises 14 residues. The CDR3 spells CASSRSSTAYGYTF. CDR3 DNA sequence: TGTGCCAGCAGCCGGTCGAGCACAGCTTATGGCTACACCTTC.

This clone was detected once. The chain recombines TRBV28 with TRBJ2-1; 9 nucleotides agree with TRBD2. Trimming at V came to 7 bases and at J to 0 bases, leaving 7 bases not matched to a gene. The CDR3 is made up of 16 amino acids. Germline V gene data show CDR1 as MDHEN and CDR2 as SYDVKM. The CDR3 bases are TGTGCCAGCACCTTCAGTAGCGGGGGCTCCTACAATGAGCAGTTCTTC. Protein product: CASTFSSGGSYNEQFF.

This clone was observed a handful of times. The CDR3 is CASSIRTVGNEKLFF. In nucleotides, the CDR3 is TGTGCCAGTAGTATTAGGACAGTCGGGAATGAAAAACTGTTTTTT. V is TRBV19 and J is TRBJ1-4, with D possibly TRBD1 on 6 matching bases. The V gene's germline CDR1 is LNHDA and CDR2 SQIVND (reference sequence). The CDR3 runs 15 residues. The germline V and J ends were trimmed by 3 bases and 5 bases, with 13 bases remaining between them.

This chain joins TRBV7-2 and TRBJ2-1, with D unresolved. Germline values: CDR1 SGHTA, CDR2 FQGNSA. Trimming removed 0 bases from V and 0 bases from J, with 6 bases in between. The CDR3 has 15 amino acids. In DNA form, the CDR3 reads TGTGCCAGCAGCTTAGCGTACGGCTCCTACAATGAGCAGTTCTTC. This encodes CASSLAYGSYNEQFF.

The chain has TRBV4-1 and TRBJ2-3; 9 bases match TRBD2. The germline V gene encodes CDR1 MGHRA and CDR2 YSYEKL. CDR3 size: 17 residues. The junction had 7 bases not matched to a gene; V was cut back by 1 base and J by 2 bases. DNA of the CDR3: TGCGCCAGCAGCCAAGTAGATATGGGACTAGCCACAGATACGCAGTATTTT. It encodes CASSQVDMGLATDTQYF.

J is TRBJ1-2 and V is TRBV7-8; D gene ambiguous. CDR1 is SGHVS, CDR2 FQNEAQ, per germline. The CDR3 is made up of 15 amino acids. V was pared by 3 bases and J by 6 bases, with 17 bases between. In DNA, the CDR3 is TGTGCCAGCAGCTTTGTGGCCCGTCTATCAGATGGCTACACCTTC. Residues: CASSFVARLSDGYTF.

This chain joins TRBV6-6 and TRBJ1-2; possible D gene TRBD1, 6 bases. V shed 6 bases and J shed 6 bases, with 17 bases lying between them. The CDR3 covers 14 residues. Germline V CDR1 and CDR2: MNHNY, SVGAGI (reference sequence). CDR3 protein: CASSVLQGVDGYTF. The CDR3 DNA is TGTGCCAGCAGCGTGCTACAGGGTGTGGATGGCTACACCTTC.

CDR3 sequence: CASSLQQGSETQYF. The CDR3 DNA reads TGTGCCAGCAGCTTGCAACAGGGGTCGGAGACCCAGTACTTC. The gene calls are TRBV9 and TRBJ2-5, with 7 positions matching TRBD1. CDR1 is SGDLS and CDR2 is YYNGEE in the germline V gene. This CDR3 comprises 14 residues. The V gene end was trimmed by 4 bases and the J gene end by 5 bases; junction bases not matched to a gene: 8. Combining the CDR3 with reference TRBV9 and TRBJ2-5 gives the whole variable domain DSGVTQTPKHLITATGQRVTLRCSPRSGDLSVYWYQQSLDQGLQFLIQYYNGEERAKGNILERFSAQQFPDLHSELNLSSLELGDSALYFCASSLQQGSETQYFGPGTRLLVL.

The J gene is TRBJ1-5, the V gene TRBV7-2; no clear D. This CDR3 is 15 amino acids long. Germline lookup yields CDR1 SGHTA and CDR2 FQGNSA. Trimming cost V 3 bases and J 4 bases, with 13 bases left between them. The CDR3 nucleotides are TGTGCCAGCAGCTTCAGCGGGGTTGGGAATCAGCCCCAGCATTTT. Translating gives CASSFSGVGNQPQHF.

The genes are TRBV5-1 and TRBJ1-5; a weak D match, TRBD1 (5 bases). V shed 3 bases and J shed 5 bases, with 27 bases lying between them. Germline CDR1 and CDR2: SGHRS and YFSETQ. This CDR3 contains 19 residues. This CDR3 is CASSSSTRQRPRPYQPQHF. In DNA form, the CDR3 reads TGCGCCAGCAGCTCGTCAACGAGACAGCGCCCACGACCATATCAGCCCCAGCATTTT.

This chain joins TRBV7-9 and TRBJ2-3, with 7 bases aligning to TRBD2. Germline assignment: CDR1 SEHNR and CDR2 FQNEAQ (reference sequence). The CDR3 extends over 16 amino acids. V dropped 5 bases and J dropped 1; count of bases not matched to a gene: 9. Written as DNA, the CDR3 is TGTGCCAGCAGCCTCCTGGGGGGGAGTGGCACAGATACGCAGTATTTT. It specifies CASSLLGGSGTDTQYF. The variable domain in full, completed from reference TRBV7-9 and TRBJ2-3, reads DTGVSQNPRHKITKRGQNVTFRCDPISEHNRLYWYRQTLGQGPEFLTYFQNEAQLEKSRLLSDRFSAERPKGSFSTLEIQRTEQGDSAMYLCASSLLGGSGTDTQYFGPGTRLTVL.

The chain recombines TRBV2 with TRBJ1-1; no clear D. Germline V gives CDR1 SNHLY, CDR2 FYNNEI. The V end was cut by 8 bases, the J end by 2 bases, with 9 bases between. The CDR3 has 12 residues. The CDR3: CASGKGNTEAFF. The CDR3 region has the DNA TGTGCCAGCGGTAAGGGAAACACTGAAGCTTTCTTT.

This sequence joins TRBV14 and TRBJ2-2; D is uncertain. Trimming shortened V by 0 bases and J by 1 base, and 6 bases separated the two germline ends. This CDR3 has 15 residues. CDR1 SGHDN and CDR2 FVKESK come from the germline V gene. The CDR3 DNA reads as TGTGCCAGCAGCCAAGAGTTAGGGAACACCGGGGAGCTGTTTTTT. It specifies CASSQELGNTGELFF.

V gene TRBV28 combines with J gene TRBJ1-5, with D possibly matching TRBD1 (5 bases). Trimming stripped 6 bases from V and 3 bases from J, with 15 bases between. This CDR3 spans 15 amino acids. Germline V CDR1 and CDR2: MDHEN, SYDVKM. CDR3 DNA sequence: TGTGCCAGCAGCTCAGAGGGGTTACTCAATCAGCCCCAGCATTTT. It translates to CASSSEGLLNQPQHF.

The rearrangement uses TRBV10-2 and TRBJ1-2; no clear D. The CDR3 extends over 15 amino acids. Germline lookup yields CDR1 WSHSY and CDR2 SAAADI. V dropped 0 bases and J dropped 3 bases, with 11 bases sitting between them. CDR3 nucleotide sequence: TGCGCCAGCAGTGAGTCTTATCGGGGATACTATGGCTACACCTTC. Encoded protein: CASSESYRGYYGYTF.

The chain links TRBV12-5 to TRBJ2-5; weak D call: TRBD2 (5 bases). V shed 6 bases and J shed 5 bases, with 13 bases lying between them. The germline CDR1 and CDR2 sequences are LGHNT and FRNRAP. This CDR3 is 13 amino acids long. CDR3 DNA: TGTGCTAGTGGACGCGGGCCGGGGGAGACCCAGTACTTC. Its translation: CASGRGPGETQYF.

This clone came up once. In DNA form, the CDR3 reads TGTGCCAGCAGCCTCTACGAGTTGTACTACAATGAGCAGTTCTTC. Amino acid sequence: CASSLYELYYNEQFF. The J gene is TRBJ2-1, the V gene TRBV5-8, with unresolved D. The germline gives CDR1 SGHTS, CDR2 YDEGEE. This CDR3 is 15 amino acids long. Trimming took off 4 bases at V and 3 bases at J, with 14 bases between the two ends. The entire variable domain, with the rest obtained from reference TRBV5-8 and TRBJ2-1, is as follows: EAGVTQSPTHLIKTRGQQATLRCSPISGHTSVYWYQQALGLGLQFLLWYDEGEERNRGNFPPRFSGRQFPNYSSELNVNALELEDSALYLCASSLYELYYNEQFFGPGTRLTVL.

The CDR3: CASSPGTEQFF. The DNA for the CDR3 is TGTGCCAGCAGCCCCGGGACCGAGCAGTTCTTC. The chain employs TRBV6-6 and TRBJ2-1; D is possibly TRBD1 or TRBD2 (5 bases each). The length of the CDR3 is 11 residues. V was cut by 6 bases and J by 10 bases, with 10 bases left in between. CDR1 is MNHNY, CDR2 SVGAGI, per germline (reference sequence).

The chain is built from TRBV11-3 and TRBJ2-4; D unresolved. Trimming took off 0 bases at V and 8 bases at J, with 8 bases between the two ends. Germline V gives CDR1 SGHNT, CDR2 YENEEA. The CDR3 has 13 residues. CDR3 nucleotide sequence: TGTGCCAGCAGCTTAGATTTGGAAGACATTCAGTACTTC. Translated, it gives CASSLDLEDIQYF.

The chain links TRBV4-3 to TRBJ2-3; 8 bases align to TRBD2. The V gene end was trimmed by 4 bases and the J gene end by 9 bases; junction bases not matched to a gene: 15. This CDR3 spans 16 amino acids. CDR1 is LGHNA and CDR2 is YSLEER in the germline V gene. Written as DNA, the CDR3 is TGCGCCAGCAGCCCCCAACTAGCGGATCAGAGAGGGACGCAGTATTTT. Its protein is CASSPQLADQRGTQYF.

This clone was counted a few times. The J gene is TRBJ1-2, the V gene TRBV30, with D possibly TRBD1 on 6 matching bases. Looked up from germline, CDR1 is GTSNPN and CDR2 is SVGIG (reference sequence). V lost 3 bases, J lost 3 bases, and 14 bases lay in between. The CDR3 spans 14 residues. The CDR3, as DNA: TGTGCCTGGAGGACTGGCAGGGGTCACTATGGCTACACCTTC. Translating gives CAWRTGRGHYGYTF. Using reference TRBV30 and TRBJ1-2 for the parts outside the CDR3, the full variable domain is SQTIHQWPATLVQPVGSPLSLECTVEGTSNPNLYWYRQAAGRGLQLLFYSVGIGQISSEVPQNLSASRPQDRQFILSSKKLLLSDSGFYLCAWRTGRGHYGYTFGSGTRLTVV.

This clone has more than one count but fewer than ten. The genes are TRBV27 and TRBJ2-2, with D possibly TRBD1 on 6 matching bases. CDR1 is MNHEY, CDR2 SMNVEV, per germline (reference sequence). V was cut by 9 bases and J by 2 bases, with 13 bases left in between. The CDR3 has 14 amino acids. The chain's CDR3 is CASTGTLNTGELFF. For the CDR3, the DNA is TGTGCCAGTACCGGGACACTTAACACCGGGGAGCTGTTTTTT.

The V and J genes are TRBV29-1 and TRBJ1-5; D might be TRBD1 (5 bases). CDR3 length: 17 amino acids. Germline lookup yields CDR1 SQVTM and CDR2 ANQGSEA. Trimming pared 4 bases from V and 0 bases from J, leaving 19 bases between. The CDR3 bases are TGCAGCGTTGTTATAGTAAGGGGCCGATTTAGCAATCAGCCCCAGCATTTT. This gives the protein CSVVIVRGRFSNQPQHF.